This T cell receptor (beta chain) was sequenced in a study of Ad26.COV2.S vaccination and SARS-CoV-2 variants. Study information: The authors gave Ad26.COV2.S intramuscularly, either once or twice 56 days apart. Regarding the study as a whole: CD8+ and CD4+ T cells specific for spike reportedly responded with substantial breadth after vaccination. Across vaccine and placebo recipients, the breadth of non-spike TCRs was similar. Overall T cell responses may have been underestimated by the analyses of TCR breadth and depth.

A word on this clone: The target antigen is unknown.

TCRdb keeps only in-frame clones here, not all; method: immunoSEQ multiplex PCR. The sample carries 500,000 or so clones, 85% to 90% recorded once. Treatment: some 19 received Ad26.COV2.S at low or high dose, single or two shots; about 5 received placebo; per-sample allocation not given. At day 63 after the first vaccine or placebo injection, samples were drawn. The CDR3 has 15 amino acids. V is TRBV21-1 and J is TRBJ1-1; the table's D gene call, TRBD1, was not cross checked with the DNA. TRBV21-1 represents a pseudogene. This specimen consisted of peripheral blood, obtained in a trial of Ad26.COV2.S vaccine versus placebo. The source is a person aged 18 to 65 who received the Ad26.COV2.S COVID-19 vaccine or a placebo. The CDR3 DNA follows: TGTGCCAGCGCCCCCGGGCCTCCGGGACAGGTTGAAGCTTTCTTT. It translates to CASAPGPPGQVEAFF.